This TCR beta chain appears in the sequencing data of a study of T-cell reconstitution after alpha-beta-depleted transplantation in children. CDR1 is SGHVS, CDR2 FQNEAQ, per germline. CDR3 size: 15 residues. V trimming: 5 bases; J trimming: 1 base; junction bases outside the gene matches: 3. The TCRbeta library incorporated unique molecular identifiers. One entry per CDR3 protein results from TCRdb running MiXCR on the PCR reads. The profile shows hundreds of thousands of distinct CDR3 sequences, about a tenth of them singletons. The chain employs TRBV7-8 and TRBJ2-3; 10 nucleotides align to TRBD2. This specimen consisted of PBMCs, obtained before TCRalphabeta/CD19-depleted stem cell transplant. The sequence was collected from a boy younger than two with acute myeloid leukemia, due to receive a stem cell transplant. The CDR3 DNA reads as TGTGCCAGCAGCCCAGCGGGAGGGGGCACAGATACGCAGTATTTT. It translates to CASSPAGGGTDTQYF.